These 19 T cell receptor beta chains share one sample of origin, sequenced in a study of blood T cell repertoires in COVID-19. Sequencing was performed with immunoSEQ multiplex PCR; in TCRdb, only in-frame clones are kept and a portion is missing. The sample shows 310,000 or so clones, more than 80% of them seen only once. Sequencing used PBMCs or T cells enriched from blood (not recorded which). All receptors come from a woman aged 25-40 years who had recovered from COVID-19.

This chain connects TRBV20-1 to TRBJ2-5; 8 nucleotides align to TRBD2. This CDR3 is 14 amino acids long. CDR1 DFQATT and CDR2 SNEGSKA come from the germline V gene (reference sequence). Trimming cost V 3 bases and J 4 bases; bases outside gene matches: 7. The CDR3 DNA reads TGCAGTGCTAGTCCTAGCGGGCGATTAGAGACCCAGTACTTC. Protein product: CSASPSGRLETQYF.

This clone was recorded only once. The chain is built from TRBV5-4 and TRBJ2-5; 7 positions agree with TRBD2. Per the germline V gene, CDR1 is SGHNT and CDR2 is YYREEE (reference sequence). CDR3 size: 16 residues. V shed 4 bases and J 2 bases; nucleotides not matched to a gene: 11. The CDR3 protein is CASSRWTRGGQETQYF. The CDR3 DNA reads as TGTGCCAGCAGCCGCTGGACTAGAGGTGGGCAAGAGACCCAGTACTTC.

The chain couples TRBV19 to TRBJ2-7, with TRBD2 matching over 9 bases. This CDR3 is built from 15 residues. Germline CDR1 and CDR2: LNHDA and SQIVND (reference sequence). With V trimmed by 7 bases and J by 2 bases, 9 bases remained unmatched. CDR3 in amino acids: CASNGGRDPTYEQYF. The CDR3 DNA reads TGTGCCAGTAACGGCGGGAGGGACCCCACCTACGAGCAGTACTTC.

The J gene is TRBJ2-5, the V gene TRBV2; D possibly corresponds to TRBD1 (5 bases). The CDR3 totals 15 residues. CDR1 is SNHLY and CDR2 is FYNNEI in the germline V gene. V was clipped by 2 bases and J by 3 bases, with 13 bases between them. CDR3 coding DNA: TGTGCCAGCAGTGAATGGGGCAAGGCGGAAGAGACCCAGTACTTC. This encodes CASSEWGKAEETQYF.

This clone was observed a single time. V usage is TRBV6-5 and J usage is TRBJ2-7, with 9 bases that match TRBD1. Losses at the gene ends were 2 bases for V and 4 bases for J; bases not matched to a gene: 6. The CDR3 spans 15 residues. Germline V gene data show CDR1 as MNHEY and CDR2 as SVGAGI. The CDR3 coding sequence is TGTGCCAGCAGTTACCTCCCGGGACAGGGTTACGAGCAGTACTTC. The encoded protein is CASSYLPGQGYEQYF.

This sequence joins TRBV19 and TRBJ1-5, with 8 bases aligning to TRBD1. Germline CDR1 is LNHDA and CDR2 is SQIVND (reference sequence). The CDR3 length is 15 residues. V trimming: 7 bases; J trimming: 3 bases; junction bases outside the gene matches: 8. The CDR3 here is CASMKGQGLNQPQHF. The CDR3 DNA is TGTGCCAGTATGAAAGGACAGGGCCTCAATCAGCCCCAGCATTTT.

This chain links TRBV2 with TRBJ1-4; a weak D match, TRBD1 (6 bases). V lost 7 bases and J 8 bases, leaving 14 bases between the germline ends. The CDR3 runs 13 residues. Germline loops: CDR1 SNHLY, CDR2 FYNNEI. The DNA of the CDR3 is TGTGCCAGCACCCGGGGGGCGGGCGAAAAACTGTTTTTT. This translates into CASTRGAGEKLFF.

This chain connects TRBV19 to TRBJ1-3, with a possible D match to TRBD1 (5 bases). CDR1 is LNHDA, CDR2 SQIVND, per germline (reference sequence). The length of the CDR3 is 14 residues. V lost 6 bases, J lost 0 bases, and 9 bases lay in between. CDR3 DNA sequence: TGTGCCAGTAGCCTGGGGGGCTCTGGAAACACCATATATTTT. Its protein is CASSLGGSGNTIYF.

This clone was picked up a small number of times. The chain joins TRBV30 to TRBJ2-7; maybe TRBD2 (6 bases). The ends were cut back, 0 bases at V and 1 base at J, with 10 bases in the middle. This CDR3 is built from 14 residues. Germline V gives CDR1 GTSNPN, CDR2 SVGIG (reference sequence). This CDR3 reads CAWSVVSGSYEQYF. As DNA, the CDR3 is TGTGCCTGGAGTGTTGTTAGCGGATCCTACGAGCAGTACTTC.

The CDR3 is CASSVDNSRQSNTEAFF. The CDR3 DNA sequence: TGTGCCAGCAGCGTAGATAATTCAAGACAGTCGAACACTGAAGCTTTCTTT. The chain employs TRBV9 and TRBJ1-1; D possibly corresponds to TRBD1 (5 bases). The CDR3 extends over 17 amino acids. V was cut by 0 bases and J by 1 base, with 16 bases left in between. CDR1 and CDR2 from the germline V gene are SGDLS and YYNGEE.

The chain uses TRBV7-3 and TRBJ1-1, with TRBD1 matching 10 bases. The CDR3 consists of 14 residues. J was trimmed by 5 bases and V by 2 bases; bases with no gene match: 2. Germline V CDR1 and CDR2: SGHTA, FQGTGA. CDR3 DNA: TGTGCCAGCAGCTTAGGGGACAGGGGAACTGAAGCTTTCTTT. It translates to CASSLGDRGTEAFF.

V usage is TRBV30 and J usage is TRBJ1-6; D perhaps matches TRBD1 (5 bases). Trimming took off 0 bases at V and 5 bases at J, with 17 bases between the two ends. Germline V gene data show CDR1 as GTSNPN and CDR2 as SVGIG (reference sequence). The CDR3 runs to 17 residues. DNA of the CDR3: TGTGCCTGGAGTGTACGCCCGACAGCAGTGAATAATTCACCCCTCCACTTT. Amino acid sequence: CAWSVRPTAVNNSPLHF.

This chain joins TRBV28 and TRBJ1-6; TRBD1 matches 8 bases. CDR3 size: 14 residues. CDR1 and CDR2 from the germline V gene are MDHEN and SYDVKM. V was clipped by 10 bases and J by 7 bases; unmatched bases: 9. The CDR3 DNA reads as TGTGCCATCGTGGGAGGGGACAGGAATTCACCCCTCCACTTT. This encodes CAIVGGDRNSPLHF.

The chain uses TRBV27 and TRBJ2-7; 7 bases agree with TRBD2. Germline V CDR1 and CDR2: MNHEY, SMNVEV (reference sequence). V lost 2 bases and J lost 4; bases outside the gene matches: 5. The CDR3 is made up of 14 amino acids. For the CDR3, the DNA is TGTGCCAGCAGTTTAGGTCAGCGGGGTTACGAGCAGTACTTC. Its protein is CASSLGQRGYEQYF.

V is TRBV30 and J is TRBJ1-6, with D hard to call. Germline CDR1 reads GTSNPN; CDR2 reads SVGIG (reference sequence). The CDR3 extends over 15 amino acids. The V and J ends lost 8 bases and 0 bases respectively, with 14 bases between them. The CDR3 reads CAGLVWSSYNSPLHF. The CDR3 nucleotides are TGTGCCGGGTTGGTTTGGAGCTCCTATAATTCACCCCTCCACTTT.

The CDR3 here is CASRLRERPEAFF. The CDR3 nucleotides read TGTGCCAGTAGACTCCGGGAGAGACCTGAAGCTTTCTTT. This chain joins TRBV19 and TRBJ1-1; no clear D. The CDR3 length is 13 residues. Germline loops: CDR1 LNHDA, CDR2 SQIVND (reference sequence). V lost 6 bases and J 6 bases, leaving 14 bases between the germline ends.

The chain uses TRBV5-4 and TRBJ2-2; 7 bases match TRBD2. This CDR3 contains 17 residues. V lost 4 bases and J lost 0; bases outside the gene matches: 9. The germline V gene encodes CDR1 SGHNT and CDR2 YYREEE (reference sequence). The CDR3 region has the DNA TGTGCCAGCAGCGATTTGTCGACTAGCTCGAACACCGGGGAGCTGTTTTTT. It translates to CASSDLSTSSNTGELFF.

The chain recombines TRBV19 with TRBJ1-4; D unresolved. The CDR3 spans 13 residues. V lost 4 bases, J lost 8 bases, and 11 bases lay in between. The germline V gene encodes CDR1 LNHDA and CDR2 SQIVND (reference sequence). CDR3 DNA: TGTGCCAGTAGTAACCGGGTACGGGAAAAACTGTTTTTT. Translated: CASSNRVREKLFF.

The rearrangement links TRBV6-2 or TRBV6-3 to TRBJ2-7; D remains ambiguous. The V gene lost 2 bases and the J gene lost 0 bases, with 11 bases spanning the gap. Germline V gene sequence: CDR1 MNHEY, CDR2 SVGEGT. The CDR3 runs to 15 residues. The CDR3 sequence is CASSYNSADSYEQYF. The CDR3 DNA follows: TGTGCCAGCAGTTACAATTCTGCGGACTCCTACGAGCAGTACTTC.